This is a list of T cell receptor beta chains from one sample in a study of cytomegalovirus exposure and HLA in healthy donors. Sequencing used immunoSEQ multiplex PCR; TCRdb keeps in-frame clones, though not all of them. The sample carries about 150,000 clones, approximately 69% recorded once. The source material was PBMCs. The receptor source for this set is a man aged 25 to 40 in good health and CMV-seronegative. The CDR3 runs from the conserved cysteine through the conserved F or W. Each record gives: V gene, clone size, D gene, J gene, CDR3 protein, CDR3 DNA. The D gene is left open where the match is weak. The size entry is marked missing in some rows and otherwise reads once, few, many or a size class.

V gene: TRBV6-1
clone size: -
D gene: -
J gene: TRBJ1-1
CDR3 protein: CASSRLDGMNTEAFF
CDR3 DNA: TGTGCCAGCAGTCGATTGGACGGGATGAACACTGAAGCTTTCTTT

V gene: TRBV6-5
clone size: -
D gene: TRBD1
J gene: TRBJ2-2
CDR3 protein: CASSARGLGGELFF
CDR3 DNA: TGTGCCAGCAGTGCCAGGGGGCTTGGCGGGGAGCTGTTTTTT

V gene: TRBV6-6
clone size: few
D gene: TRBD2
J gene: TRBJ2-3
CDR3 protein: CASSYKRGYTDTQYF
CDR3 DNA: TGTGCCAGCAGTTACAAGCGGGGGTACACAGATACGCAGTATTTT

V gene: TRBV28
clone size: -
D gene: TRBD1
J gene: TRBJ1-2
CDR3 protein: CASSPGDRANYGYTF
CDR3 DNA: TGTGCCAGCAGCCCGGGGGACAGGGCTAACTATGGCTACACCTTC

V gene: TRBV14
clone size: -
D gene: TRBD2
J gene: TRBJ2-3
CDR3 protein: CASSQETSASTQYF
CDR3 DNA: TGTGCCAGCAGCCAAGAGACTAGCGCAAGTACGCAGTATTTT

V gene: TRBV27
clone size: -
D gene: TRBD2
J gene: TRBJ2-7
CDR3 protein: CASSTGTSGGYEQYF
CDR3 DNA: TGTGCCAGCAGTACCGGGACTAGCGGGGGGTACGAGCAGTACTTC

V gene: TRBV18
clone size: -
D gene: -
J gene: TRBJ2-7
CDR3 protein: CASSRQSRANEQYF
CDR3 DNA: TGTGCCAGCTCACGACAGTCCCGCGCCAACGAGCAGTACTTC

V gene: TRBV28
clone size: -
D gene: -
J gene: TRBJ1-5
CDR3 protein: CASSSTGHQPQHF
CDR3 DNA: TGTGCCAGCAGTTCAACTGGGCATCAGCCCCAGCATTTT

V gene: TRBV6-5
clone size: once
D gene: -
J gene: TRBJ2-1
CDR3 protein: CASSPDSHEQFF
CDR3 DNA: TGTGCCAGCAGTCCCGACAGCCATGAGCAGTTCTTC

V gene: TRBV19
clone size: -
D gene: -
J gene: TRBJ2-7
CDR3 protein: CASSPGTLGAEQYF
CDR3 DNA: TGTGCCAGTAGTCCCGGGACGCTGGGGGCCGAGCAGTACTTC

V gene: TRBV28
clone size: few
D gene: TRBD1
J gene: TRBJ2-3
CDR3 protein: CASNGPGQGLVTQYF
CDR3 DNA: TGTGCCAGCAACGGACCGGGACAGGGACTTGTTACGCAGTATTTT

V gene: TRBV6-5
clone size: few
D gene: -
J gene: TRBJ1-1
CDR3 protein: CASSYPGEGHTEAFF
CDR3 DNA: TGTGCCAGCAGTTACCCGGGGGAGGGGCACACTGAAGCTTTCTTT

V gene: TRBV5-1
clone size: -
D gene: -
J gene: TRBJ2-3
CDR3 protein: CASSLITTSSTDTQYF
CDR3 DNA: TGCGCCAGCAGCTTGATCACTACCTCTAGCACAGATACGCAGTATTTT

V gene: TRBV6-1
clone size: -
D gene: -
J gene: TRBJ1-4
CDR3 protein: CASRYRVGEKLFF
CDR3 DNA: TGTGCCAGCAGATACAGGGTTGGGGAAAAACTGTTTTTT

V gene: TRBV18
clone size: -
D gene: TRBD1
J gene: TRBJ2-7
CDR3 protein: CASSPMGGQGAYEQYF
CDR3 DNA: TGTGCCAGCTCACCCATGGGTGGGCAGGGGGCCTACGAGCAGTACTTC

V gene: TRBV4-3
clone size: -
D gene: -
J gene: TRBJ1-4
CDR3 protein: CASSQDTSAGRQKLFF
CDR3 DNA: TGCGCCAGCAGCCAAGATACATCGGCAGGCAGACAAAAACTGTTTTTT

V gene: TRBV6-5
clone size: -
D gene: TRBD2
J gene: TRBJ2-5
CDR3 protein: CASSSWIAGGQETQYF
CDR3 DNA: TGTGCCAGCAGTTCCTGGATAGCGGGGGGGCAAGAGACCCAGTACTTC

V gene: TRBV7-6
clone size: -
D gene: -
J gene: TRBJ2-1
CDR3 protein: CASSSYRQDNEQFF
CDR3 DNA: TGTGCCAGCAGCTCCTATCGACAGGACAATGAGCAGTTCTTC

V gene: TRBV6-6
clone size: -
D gene: -
J gene: TRBJ1-4
CDR3 protein: CASSTHSATNEKLFF
CDR3 DNA: TGTGCCAGCAGTACGCACAGTGCAACTAATGAAAAACTGTTTTTT

V gene: TRBV5-8
clone size: -
D gene: -
J gene: TRBJ1-5
CDR3 protein: CASSYQSNQPQHF
CDR3 DNA: TGTGCCAGCAGCTACCAGTCAAATCAGCCCCAGCATTTT

V gene: TRBV7-9
clone size: few
D gene: TRBD1
J gene: TRBJ2-1
CDR3 protein: CATEGQGTYNEQFF
CDR3 DNA: TGTGCCACCGAGGGACAGGGGACCTACAATGAGCAGTTCTTC

V gene: TRBV7-4
clone size: -
D gene: -
J gene: TRBJ1-6
CDR3 protein: CASSLLLSQGDGNSPLHF
CDR3 DNA: TGTGCCAGCAGCTTACTACTAAGCCAGGGTGATGGTAATTCACCCCTCCACTTT

V gene: TRBV10-3
clone size: -
D gene: -
J gene: TRBJ2-5
CDR3 protein: CAISDGSRETQYF
CDR3 DNA: TGTGCCATCAGTGATGGCTCCCGAGAGACCCAGTACTTC

V gene: TRBV7-2
clone size: -
D gene: -
J gene: TRBJ2-1
CDR3 protein: CASQQGEQFF
CDR3 DNA: TGTGCCAGCCAGCAGGGTGAGCAGTTCTTC

V gene: TRBV5-4
clone size: -
D gene: TRBD1
J gene: TRBJ1-4
CDR3 protein: CASSRAGQLNEKLFF
CDR3 DNA: TGTGCCAGCAGCCGGGCGGGACAGCTTAATGAAAAACTGTTTTTT

V gene: TRBV28
clone size: once
D gene: -
J gene: TRBJ2-6
CDR3 protein: CASSLFTTGSSGANVLTF
CDR3 DNA: TGTGCCAGCAGTTTATTTACGACAGGCAGCTCTGGGGCCAACGTCCTGACTTTC

V gene: TRBV15
clone size: -
D gene: -
J gene: TRBJ2-7
CDR3 protein: CATSREQLYEQYF
CDR3 DNA: TGTGCCACCAGCAGAGAACAGCTCTACGAGCAGTACTTC

V gene: TRBV19
clone size: once
D gene: TRBD2
J gene: TRBJ2-2
CDR3 protein: CASSMTTSGVLTGELFF
CDR3 DNA: TGTGCCAGTAGTATGACGACTAGCGGGGTGCTCACCGGGGAGCTGTTTTTT

V gene: TRBV9
clone size: -
D gene: -
J gene: TRBJ2-1
CDR3 protein: CASSVDGVTHNEQFF
CDR3 DNA: TGTGCCAGCAGCGTAGACGGGGTTACCCACAATGAGCAGTTCTTC

V gene: TRBV7-6
clone size: -
D gene: TRBD2
J gene: TRBJ2-3
CDR3 protein: CASSRGTSGTDTQYF
CDR3 DNA: TGTGCCAGCAGCCGCGGGACTAGCGGCACAGATACGCAGTATTTT